A selection of T cell receptor beta chains follows, all from one sample in a study of blood T cell repertoires in COVID-19. TCRdb's table, derived via immunoSEQ multiplex PCR, lists solely in-frame clones and lacks some. Found here are fewer than 600,000 clones, roughly nine tenths of them singletons; the top ten hold approximately 0.9%. The sequenced sample was peripheral blood. The source of these receptors is a man aged 18 to 29 with COVID-19, enrolled during active disease. CDR3s include the opening cysteine and the closing phenylalanine or tryptophan. A D gene is named only where the DNA matches it firmly. Rows may omit the clone size; those that give it use once, few, many or a size class.

v_gene	len	d_gene	j_gene	abundance	CDR3aa	CDR3nt
TRBV2	15	-	TRBJ1-3	-	CASRAGQVSGNTIYF	TGTGCCAGCAGAGCTGGGCAAGTCTCTGGAAACACCATATATTTT
TRBV10-3	14	TRBD1	TRBJ2-5	-	CAIGAKGAQETQYF	TGTGCCATCGGGGCCAAGGGGGCCCAAGAGACCCAGTACTTC
TRBV18	16	-	TRBJ2-3	-	CASCARSTTSTDTQYF	TGTGCCAGCTGTGCACGAAGCACCACTAGCACAGATACGCAGTATTTT
TRBV20-1	10	-	TRBJ1-1	few	CSARNTEAFF	TGCAGTGCTCGGAACACTGAAGCTTTCTTT
TRBV12-3/TRBV12-4	12	-	TRBJ2-7	-	CASTQGGYEQYF	TGTGCCAGCACCCAAGGGGGCTACGAGCAGTACTTC
TRBV2	15	TRBD1	TRBJ1-5	-	CASSTGTGANQPQHF	TGTGCCAGCAGTACCGGGACAGGGGCAAATCAGCCCCAGCATTTT
TRBV6-5	14	TRBD2	TRBJ2-7	-	CASRRLAGTYEQYF	TGTGCCAGCCGGAGGCTAGCGGGGACCTACGAGCAGTACTTC
TRBV7-8	16	TRBD2	TRBJ2-3	-	CASSRWVAGSTDTQYF	TGTGCCAGCAGCCGCTGGGTAGCGGGATCCACAGATACGCAGTATTTT
TRBV10-2	15	-	TRBJ2-5	-	CASRVEWDTSQTQYF	TGCGCCAGCAGAGTGGAATGGGACACCTCCCAGACCCAGTACTTC
TRBV27	16	-	TRBJ2-1	-	CASSLSAGWSYNEQFF	TGTGCCAGCAGTTTATCGGCGGGGTGGTCCTACAATGAGCAGTTCTTC
TRBV14	15	-	TRBJ2-7	-	CASSPRTYPPYEQYF	TGTGCCAGCAGCCCTCGTACATATCCGCCTTACGAGCAGTACTTC
TRBV27	14	-	TRBJ2-2	few	CASRWLDSTGELFF	TGTGCCAGCAGATGGCTCGACTCCACCGGGGAGCTGTTTTTT
TRBV27	15	-	TRBJ2-3	-	CASTPLGSGIDTQYF	TGTGCCAGCACCCCCTTGGGTAGCGGAATAGATACGCAGTATTTT
TRBV29-1	12	TRBD1	TRBJ2-7	-	CSVGQGLDEQYF	TGCAGCGTGGGACAGGGGTTGGACGAGCAGTACTTC
TRBV5-1	15	-	TRBJ2-1	-	CASSLERGGYNEQFF	TGCGCCAGCAGCTTGGAAAGAGGCGGGTACAATGAGCAGTTCTTC
TRBV7-9	16	-	TRBJ2-7	-	CASSLGTGLYSYEQYF	TGTGCCAGCAGCTTAGGGACGGGATTATACTCCTACGAGCAGTACTTC
TRBV5-1	19	-	TRBJ1-5	-	CASSDGEGSALNSNQPQHF	TGCGCCAGCAGCGACGGGGAGGGATCCGCCCTTAATAGCAATCAGCCCCAGCATTTT
TRBV11-3	17	TRBD2	TRBJ2-3	-	CASSLPTSGSQPNTQYF	TGTGCCAGCAGCTTACCGACTAGCGGGAGCCAACCAAATACGCAGTATTTT
TRBV9	17	-	TRBJ1-1	-	CASSLPLLGTKNTEAFF	TGTGCCAGCAGCCTCCCACTCTTGGGGACAAAGAACACTGAAGCTTTCTTT
TRBV19	17	TRBD2	TRBJ2-1	-	CASRPTSGSLSYNEQFF	TGTGCCAGTAGGCCGACTAGCGGGAGTCTCTCCTACAATGAGCAGTTCTTC
TRBV9	16	-	TRBJ2-1	once	CASRPPSGSSYNEQFF	TGTGCCAGCAGGCCCCCCAGCGGTAGCTCCTACAATGAGCAGTTCTTC
TRBV19	15	TRBD1	TRBJ1-1	-	CASSPRQGWSTEAFF	TGTGCCAGTAGTCCCCGACAGGGGTGGAGCACTGAAGCTTTCTTT
TRBV9	13	-	TRBJ2-7	-	CASSDGSTYEQYF	TGTGCCAGCAGCGACGGGAGTACCTACGAGCAGTACTTC
TRBV27	14	-	TRBJ2-5	-	CASSLLDSQETQYF	TGTGCCAGCAGTTTACTGGACAGCCAAGAGACCCAGTACTTC
TRBV10-3	16	TRBD1	TRBJ2-7	-	CAISSGTGSGPYEQYF	TGTGCCATATCCTCCGGGACAGGGTCTGGACCCTACGAGCAGTACTTC
TRBV5-1	14	TRBD2	TRBJ2-1	-	CASSLAGGPNEQFF	TGCGCCAGCAGCTTAGCGGGAGGCCCCAATGAGCAGTTCTTC
TRBV6-1	13	-	TRBJ2-3	-	CASSEDRPDTQYF	TGTGCCAGCAGTGAGGACAGACCAGATACGCAGTATTTT
TRBV30	13	-	TRBJ1-5	-	CAWSVSFNQPQHF	TGTGCCTGGAGTGTCAGTTTTAATCAGCCCCAGCATTTT
TRBV3-1/TRBV3-2	15	-	TRBJ2-1	-	CASSQWSGGLNEQFF	TGTGCCAGCAGCCAATGGTCGGGGGGCCTCAATGAGCAGTTCTTC
TRBV2	17	TRBD1	TRBJ1-1	-	CASSVDRARALNTEAFF	TGTGCCAGCAGTGTCGACAGGGCCCGAGCCTTGAACACTGAAGCTTTCTTT
TRBV6-5	14	TRBD1	TRBJ1-2	-	CASGFTGVNYGYTF	TGTGCCAGCGGGTTTACAGGGGTTAACTATGGCTACACCTTC
TRBV11-1	12	-	TRBJ2-2	-	CASSLTAGELFF	TGTGCCAGCAGCTTAACAGCCGGGGAGCTGTTTTTT
TRBV10-1	12	-	TRBJ2-3	-	CASGEPANTQYF	TGCGCCAGCGGGGAGCCAGCGAATACGCAGTATTTT
TRBV7-9	13	-	TRBJ2-5	-	CASRGPLGGTQYF	TGTGCCAGCCGGGGTCCCCTCGGGGGGACCCAGTACTTC
TRBV6-1	18	-	TRBJ1-6	few	CASSEVRDMVSYNSPLHF	TGTGCCAGCAGTGAAGTCAGGGACATGGTTTCCTATAATTCACCCCTCCACTTT
TRBV27	13	-	TRBJ2-1	once	CASTPGLGGEQFF	TGTGCCAGCACCCCAGGGTTGGGGGGTGAGCAGTTCTTC
TRBV30	13	-	TRBJ1-6	-	CAWSSRGGSPLHF	TGTGCCTGGAGTAGCCGGGGAGGTTCACCCCTCCACTTT
TRBV4-1	15	TRBD1	TRBJ2-7	once	CASSQGQGVGYEQYF	TGCGCCAGCAGCCAAGGACAGGGGGTGGGCTACGAGCAGTACTTC
TRBV5-1	15	-	TRBJ2-7	-	CASSYRPQAPYEQYF	TGCGCCAGCAGCTACCGGCCCCAGGCTCCCTACGAGCAGTACTTC
TRBV20-1	11	-	TRBJ2-5	-	CSARSFETQYF	TGCAGTGCTAGGTCTTTCGAGACCCAGTACTTC
TRBV7-9	13	TRBD1	TRBJ2-1	-	CASSWTGGNEQFF	TGTGCCAGCAGCTGGACAGGGGGCAATGAGCAGTTCTTC
TRBV30	13	TRBD2	TRBJ2-1	-	CASGLASYNEQFF	TGTGCCTCTGGACTAGCATCCTACAATGAGCAGTTCTTC
TRBV9	13	TRBD2	TRBJ2-3	-	CASSLTSPDTQYF	TGTGCCAGCAGCTTGACTAGCCCAGATACGCAGTATTTT
TRBV5-5	14	TRBD1	TRBJ2-3	once	CASSSTGGTDTQYF	TGTGCCAGCAGCTCGACAGGGGGGACAGATACGCAGTATTTT
TRBV5-4	15	TRBD2	TRBJ2-7	-	CASSSPGLADYEQYF	TGTGCCAGCAGCTCGCCGGGACTAGCGGACTACGAGCAGTACTTC
TRBV6-5	15	TRBD2	TRBJ2-1	-	CASSTNRLAGMGQFF	TGTGCCAGCAGTACCAATCGACTAGCGGGGATGGGGCAGTTCTTC
TRBV2	15	-	TRBJ1-5	-	CASSAQGIGDQPQHF	TGTGCCAGCAGCGCCCAGGGGATCGGGGATCAGCCCCAGCATTTT
TRBV14	15	TRBD2	TRBJ2-5	-	CASSSLAGREETQYF	TGTGCCAGCAGCTCTCTAGCGGGGAGGGAGGAGACCCAGTACTTC